These 9 T cell receptor beta chains came from one sample sequenced in a study of identical twins. TCRdb independently ran MiXCR on the 5' RACE reads; one entry per CDR3 protein. The data contain about 690,000 distinct CDR3 sequences, roughly 20% of them seen just once; the ten biggest clones take up about 4.3%. The sample was also reused in another study, on T cells expressing NK-cell markers.

Sequencing was done on a sample of PBMCs. These receptors were collected from a woman under 30 in good health.

This clonotype has ten or more counts. The chain joins TRBV12-3 or TRBV12-4 to TRBJ2-6, with D perhaps TRBD2 (5 bases). The V end lost 0 bases, the J end lost 2 bases, and 8 bases lay between the germline ends. The length of the CDR3 is 16 residues. CDR3 coding DNA: TGTGCCAGCAGTTTAGCTCTAGCCCCTGGGGCCAACGTCCTGACTTTC. Its protein product is CASSLALAPGANVLTF.

The V and J genes are TRBV9 and TRBJ2-7; D call uncertain. Germline V gene data show CDR1 as SGDLS and CDR2 as YYNGEE. The CDR3 covers 12 residues. Trimming removed 4 bases from V and 12 bases from J, with 17 bases in between. CDR3 region: CASSPSPGLLYF. The CDR3 region has the DNA TGTGCCAGCAGCCCCTCACCGGGTCTTCTGTACTTC.

This clonotype was counted ten times or more. The V and J genes are TRBV5-1 and TRBJ2-5; 9 bases match TRBD2. The germline CDR1 and CDR2 sequences are SGHRS and YFSETQ. The CDR3 totals 14 residues. After removal of 1 base from V and 4 bases from J, the junction contained 2 bases not matched to a gene. For the CDR3, the DNA is TGCGCCAGCAGCTTGCTACTAGCGGGAGAGACCCAGTACTTC. Encoded protein: CASSLLLAGETQYF.

This clonotype was seen ten or more times. This chain uses TRBV12-3 or TRBV12-4 with TRBJ1-1, with D unclear. V lost 3 bases and J 6 bases, leaving 14 bases between the germline ends. CDR3 size: 14 residues. The CDR3 sequence is CASSFSARSAEAFF. CDR3 DNA: TGTGCCAGCAGTTTCTCGGCCCGATCAGCTGAAGCTTTCTTT.

The chain has TRBV5-1 and TRBJ2-5, with TRBD2 identical over 11 bases. V lost 4 bases and J lost 4; bases outside the gene matches: 6. CDR1 and CDR2 (germline): SGHRS, YFSETQ. This CDR3 region has 15 residues. CDR3 amino acids: CASSTLAGGLETQYF. The DNA for the CDR3 is TGCGCCAGCAGCACCCTAGCGGGGGGTCTAGAGACCCAGTACTTC.

This chain joins TRBV6-5 and TRBJ2-4; 9 bases match TRBD2. Germline V gives CDR1 MNHEY, CDR2 SVGAGI. This CDR3 spans 17 amino acids. Trimming at V came to 0 bases and at J to 0 bases, leaving 3 bases not matched to a gene. CDR3 sequence reads: CASSYSLAGLAKNIQYF. CDR3 nucleotide sequence: TGTGCCAGCAGTTACTCGCTAGCGGGACTAGCCAAAAACATTCAGTACTTC.

This chain links TRBV6-5 with TRBJ1-2; 10 bases align to TRBD1. CDR1 and CDR2 (germline): MNHEY, SVGAGI. Trimming removed 0 bases from V and 12 bases from J; junction bases left unmatched: 4. This CDR3 has 13 amino acids. Here the CDR3 DNA reads TGTGCCAGCAGTTACTCGAGACAGGGGGCGAACACCTTC. Translating it yields CASSYSRQGANTF.

This clonotype was counted many times. The rearrangement uses TRBV29-1 and TRBJ2-7; 8 nucleotides match TRBD1. This CDR3 spans 13 amino acids. Trimming removed 4 bases from V and 5 bases from J; junction bases left unmatched: 7. Germline loops: CDR1 SQVTM, CDR2 ANQGSEA. In nucleotides, the CDR3 is TGCAGCGTTGGGGGGGACAGGTCCAACGAGCAGTACTTC. Its translation is CSVGGDRSNEQYF.

This rearrangement joins TRBV19 to TRBJ1-1, with D possibly TRBD1 on 5 matching bases. This CDR3 contains 13 residues. Trimming took 7 bases from V and 1 from J, leaving 10 bases between them. Germline V gene data show CDR1 as LNHDA and CDR2 as SQIVND (reference sequence). The CDR3 protein is CASTQTENTEAFF. The CDR3 nucleotides read TGTGCCAGTACCCAGACAGAGAACACTGAAGCTTTCTTT.